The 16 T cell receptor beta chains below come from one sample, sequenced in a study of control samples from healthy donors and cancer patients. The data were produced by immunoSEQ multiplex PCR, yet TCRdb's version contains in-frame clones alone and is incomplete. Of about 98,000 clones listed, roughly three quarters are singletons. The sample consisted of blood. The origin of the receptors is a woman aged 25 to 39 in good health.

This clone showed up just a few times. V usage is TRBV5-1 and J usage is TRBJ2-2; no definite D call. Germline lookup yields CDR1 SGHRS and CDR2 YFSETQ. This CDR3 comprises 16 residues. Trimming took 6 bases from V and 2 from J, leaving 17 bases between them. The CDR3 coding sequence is TGCGCCAGCACCCTTTCCTCCCAAATAAACACCGGGGAGCTGTTTTTT. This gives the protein CASTLSSQINTGELFF.

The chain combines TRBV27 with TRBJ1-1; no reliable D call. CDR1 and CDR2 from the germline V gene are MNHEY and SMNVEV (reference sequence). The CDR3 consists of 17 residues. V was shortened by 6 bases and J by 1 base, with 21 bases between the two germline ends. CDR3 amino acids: CASSRYSVLLGNTEAFF. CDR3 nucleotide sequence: TGTGCCAGCAGCCGATACAGCGTTTTGCTCGGGAACACTGAAGCTTTCTTT.

The CDR3 nucleotides read TGTGCCAGCAGTCCCCCGGGGGAGCGAGCTTTCTTT. Encoded protein: CASSPPGERAFF. The chain has TRBV12-3 or TRBV12-4 and TRBJ1-1, with a tentative D call TRBD1 (5 bases). The CDR3 contains 12 residues. Trimming cost V 5 bases and J 10 bases, with 14 bases left between them.

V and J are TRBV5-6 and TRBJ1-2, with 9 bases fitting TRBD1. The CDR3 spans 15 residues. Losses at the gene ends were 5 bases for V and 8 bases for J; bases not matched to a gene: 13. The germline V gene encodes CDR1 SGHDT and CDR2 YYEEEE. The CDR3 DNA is TGTGCCAGCAGAGAGAAGGGACAGGGAACAAGAGGCTACACCTTC. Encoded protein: CASREKGQGTRGYTF.

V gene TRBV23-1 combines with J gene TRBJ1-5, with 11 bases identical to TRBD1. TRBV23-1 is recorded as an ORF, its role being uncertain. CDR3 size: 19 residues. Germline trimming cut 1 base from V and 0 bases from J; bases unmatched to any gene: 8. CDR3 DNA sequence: TGCGCCAGCAGTCAATGGGGGGGACAGGGGGGTGATAGCAATCAGCCCCAGCATTTT. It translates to CASSQWGGQGGDSNQPQHF.

Written as DNA, the CDR3 is TGTGCCAGCAGTGAAAATCGAAACACCATATATTTT. Encoded protein: CASSENRNTIYF. The chain employs TRBV6-1 and TRBJ1-3; D is uncertain. The CDR3 is 12 amino acids. Deletions cut 2 bases from V and 5 bases from J, with 4 bases between. Germline V gene sequence: CDR1 MNHNS, CDR2 SASEGT.

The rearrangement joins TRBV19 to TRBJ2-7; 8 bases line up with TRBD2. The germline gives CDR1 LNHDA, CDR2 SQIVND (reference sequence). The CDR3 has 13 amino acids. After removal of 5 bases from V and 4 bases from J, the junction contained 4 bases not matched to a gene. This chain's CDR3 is CASSVGGGYEQYF. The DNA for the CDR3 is TGTGCCAGTAGTGTCGGCGGGGGGTACGAGCAGTACTTC.

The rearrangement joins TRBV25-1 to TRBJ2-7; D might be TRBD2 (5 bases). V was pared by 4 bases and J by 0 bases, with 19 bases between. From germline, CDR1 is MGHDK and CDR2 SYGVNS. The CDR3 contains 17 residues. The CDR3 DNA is TGTGCCAGCAGTGTTCCGGGAAGGTCGTTCCCCTCCTACGAGCAGTACTTC. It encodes CASSVPGRSFPSYEQYF.

CDR3 loop: CASRYDGVSDTEAFF. DNA for the CDR3: TGTGCCAGCAGGTACGACGGGGTGTCCGATACTGAAGCTTTCTTT. V is TRBV6-2 or TRBV6-3 and J is TRBJ1-1; no definite D call. The germline V gene encodes CDR1 MNHEY and CDR2 SVGEGT. V shed 6 bases and J shed 5 bases, with 19 bases lying between them. The CDR3 is made up of 15 amino acids.

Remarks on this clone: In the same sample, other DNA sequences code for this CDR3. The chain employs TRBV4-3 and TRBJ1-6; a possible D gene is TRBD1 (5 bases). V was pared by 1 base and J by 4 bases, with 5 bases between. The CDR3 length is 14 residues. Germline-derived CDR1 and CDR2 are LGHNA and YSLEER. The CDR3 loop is CASSQGQYNSPLHF. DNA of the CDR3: TGCGCCAGCAGCCAAGGACAGTATAATTCACCCCTCCACTTT.

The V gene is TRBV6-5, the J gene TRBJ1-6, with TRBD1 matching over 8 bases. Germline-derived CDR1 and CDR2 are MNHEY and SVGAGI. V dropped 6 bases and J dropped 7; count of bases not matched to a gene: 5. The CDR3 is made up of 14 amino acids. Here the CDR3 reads CASRDRTGNSPLHF. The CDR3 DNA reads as TGTGCCAGCAGGGACAGGACAGGGAATTCACCCCTCCACTTT.

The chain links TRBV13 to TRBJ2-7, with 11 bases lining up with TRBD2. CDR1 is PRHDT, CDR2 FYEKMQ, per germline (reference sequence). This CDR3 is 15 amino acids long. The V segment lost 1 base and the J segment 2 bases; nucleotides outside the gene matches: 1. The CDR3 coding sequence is TGTGCCAGCAGCTTAGTACTAGCGGGGGCCTACGAGCAGTACTTC. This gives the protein CASSLVLAGAYEQYF.

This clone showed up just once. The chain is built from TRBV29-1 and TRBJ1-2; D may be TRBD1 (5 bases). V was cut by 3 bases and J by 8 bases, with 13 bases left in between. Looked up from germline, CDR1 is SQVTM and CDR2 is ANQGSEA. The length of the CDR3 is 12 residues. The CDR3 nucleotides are TGCAGCGTTGATCGGCAGGGCGGCGGCTACACCTTC. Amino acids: CSVDRQGGGYTF.

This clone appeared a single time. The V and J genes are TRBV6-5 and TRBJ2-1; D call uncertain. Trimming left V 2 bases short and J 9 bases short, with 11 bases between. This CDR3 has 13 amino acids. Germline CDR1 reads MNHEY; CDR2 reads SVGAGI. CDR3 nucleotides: TGTGCCAGCAGTTACCGCTATGGGGTTGAGCAGTTCTTC. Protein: CASSYRYGVEQFF.

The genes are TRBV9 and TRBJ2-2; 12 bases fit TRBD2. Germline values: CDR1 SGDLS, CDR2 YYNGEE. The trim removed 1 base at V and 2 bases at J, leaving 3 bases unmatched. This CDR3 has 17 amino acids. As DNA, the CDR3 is TGTGCCAGCAGCGTAACTAGCGGGGGGCTTAACACCGGGGAGCTGTTTTTT. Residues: CASSVTSGGLNTGELFF. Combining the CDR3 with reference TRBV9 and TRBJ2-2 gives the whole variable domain DSGVTQTPKHLITATGQRVTLRCSPRSGDLSVYWYQQSLDQGLQFLIQYYNGEERAKGNILERFSAQQFPDLHSELNLSSLELGDSALYFCASSVTSGGLNTGELFFGEGSRLTVL.

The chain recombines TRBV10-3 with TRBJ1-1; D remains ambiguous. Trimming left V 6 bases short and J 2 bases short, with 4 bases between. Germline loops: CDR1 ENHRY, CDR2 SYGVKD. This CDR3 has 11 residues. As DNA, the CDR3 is TGTGCCATCAGGACAAACACTGAAGCTTTCTTT. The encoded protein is CAIRTNTEAFF.